Below, 28 T cell receptor beta chains from the same sample are listed, as sequenced in a study of blood T cells in healthy people across ages. A second PCR, run for roughly 7 to 12 cycles, used a sample-barcoded 5' primer plus a J-beta primer mix. MiXCR was run by TCRdb on the 5' RACE reads, yielding one entry per CDR3 protein. This table holds approximately 730,000 distinct CDR3 sequences, 50% to 65% found once. Sequenced material: blood. The origin of the receptors is a man older than 75 in good health.

The chain joins TRBV5-1 to TRBJ2-3, with D maybe TRBD2 (5 bases). The germline gives CDR1 SGHRS, CDR2 YFSETQ. Trimming took 0 bases from V and 0 from J, leaving 17 bases between them. This CDR3 spans 18 amino acids. The CDR3 sequence: CASSLAHIRGGSTDTQYF. CDR3 nucleotides: TGCGCCAGCAGCTTGGCCCATATTCGGGGTGGGAGCACAGATACGCAGTATTTT.

The rearrangement joins TRBV28 to TRBJ2-5; D perhaps matches TRBD2 (7 bases). Germline CDR1 MDHEN, CDR2 SYDVKM. This CDR3 comprises 12 residues. The V and J ends lost 6 bases and 4 bases respectively, with 9 bases between them. CDR3 DNA sequence: TGTGCCAGCAGGGGAGGGGGAGAGACCCAGTACTTC. This gives the protein CASRGGGETQYF.

V and J are TRBV20-1 and TRBJ2-4; D not certain. The CDR3 is 13 amino acids. V was trimmed by 6 bases and J by 3 bases, leaving 12 bases between them. Germline V gives CDR1 DFQATT, CDR2 SNEGSKA (reference sequence). DNA of the CDR3: TGCAGTGCCACGGACCCAGACAAAAACATTCAGTACTTC. Protein sequence: CSATDPDKNIQYF.

The CDR3 DNA reads as TGTGCCAGCAGCTCCGTATCGGCTTTCTATGGCTACACCTTC. The encoded protein is CASSSVSAFYGYTF. The chain carries TRBV28 and TRBJ1-2, with unresolved D. The CDR3 is 14 residues long. V shed 6 bases and J shed 4 bases, with 15 bases lying between them. From germline, CDR1 is MDHEN and CDR2 SYDVKM.

This clonotype occurred once. V usage is TRBV20-1 and J usage is TRBJ2-3; D perhaps matches TRBD2 (7 bases). The germline CDR1 and CDR2 sequences are DFQATT and SNEGSKA (reference sequence). Trimming took 5 bases from V and 14 from J, leaving 23 bases between them. CDR3 size: 13 residues. CDR3 residues: CSAGGRENRYAYF. The CDR3 bases are TGCAGTGCTGGGGGGCGGGAGAACAGATACGCGTATTTT.

In its sample, this clonotype was seen a few times. The CDR3 reads CSAPSGRGLNEQFF. As DNA, the CDR3 is TGCAGTGCTCCCAGCGGGAGAGGTTTGAATGAGCAGTTCTTC. This chain links TRBV20-1 with TRBJ2-1; 8 bases fit TRBD2. The CDR3 consists of 14 residues. The trim removed 5 bases at V and 7 bases at J, leaving 10 bases unmatched. Germline CDR1 reads DFQATT; CDR2 reads SNEGSKA (reference sequence).

This clonotype appeared a single time. The CDR3 nucleotides read TGTGCCACGGAACCGACCCTGAACACTGAAGCTTTCTTT. This gives the protein CATEPTLNTEAFF. The chain links TRBV28 to TRBJ1-1; no clear D. This CDR3 is 13 amino acids long. The V gene lost 10 bases and the J gene lost 0 bases, with 12 bases spanning the gap. The germline gives CDR1 MDHEN, CDR2 SYDVKM.

The rearrangement uses TRBV12-3 or TRBV12-4 and TRBJ2-1, with TRBD2 matching 7 bases. This CDR3 contains 13 residues. After removal of 6 bases from V and 4 bases from J, the junction contained 3 bases not matched to a gene. The CDR3 DNA is TGTGCCAGCAGGCTAGCGGTATACAATGAGCAGTTCTTC. It encodes CASRLAVYNEQFF.

The V and J genes are TRBV9 and TRBJ1-1, with D unclear. V was pared by 2 bases and J by 5 bases, with 13 bases between. The CDR3 spans 14 residues. In germline, CDR1 is SGDLS, CDR2 YYNGEE. Here the CDR3 DNA reads TGTGCCAGCAGCGTCCGGCCTCAAGGGACTGAAGCTTTCTTT. It specifies CASSVRPQGTEAFF.

This clonotype was counted at least ten times. One junction end disagrees with the germline gene, perhaps due to a read error. The CDR3 DNA reads TGTGCCAGCAGCACAGGGGCCTACGAGCAGTACTTC. This gives the protein CASSTGAYEQYF. The V gene is TRBV5-1, the J gene TRBJ2-7; the match to TRBD1 covers 7 bases. Germline V CDR1 and CDR2: SGHRS, YFSETQ. The CDR3 runs to 12 residues.

The chain joins TRBV6-1 to TRBJ2-3; 7 bases are a match to TRBD1. J lost 4 bases, V lost 5 bases, and 6 bases had no gene match. Germline loops: CDR1 MNHNS, CDR2 SASEGT. The CDR3 totals 14 residues. CDR3 sequence: CASSPDRVSDTQYF. The CDR3 DNA reads as TGTGCCAGCAGTCCCGACAGGGTTTCAGATACGCAGTATTTT.

The chain joins TRBV20-1 to TRBJ2-1; the D gene is possibly TRBD1 (6 bases). CDR3 size: 14 residues. V was trimmed by 1 base and J by 3 bases, leaving 10 bases between them. CDR1 and CDR2 (germline): DFQATT, SNEGSKA (reference sequence). CDR3 sequence reads: CSARGRQVYNEQFF. DNA for the CDR3: TGCAGTGCTAGAGGTAGACAGGTCTACAATGAGCAGTTCTTC.

This clonotype turned up a few times. The genes are TRBV6-6 and TRBJ2-7; D unresolved. Germline lookup yields CDR1 MNHNY and CDR2 SVGAGI (reference sequence). V lost 2 bases and J lost 6, with 11 bases in between. CDR3 length: 13 residues. The CDR3 DNA reads TGTGCCAGCAGTTACACCGAGGTGGGCGAGCAGTACTTC. Protein product: CASSYTEVGEQYF.

The sample holds a few counts of this clonotype. At one of its ends the junction is not consistent with the germline gene, which may arise from a read error. CDR3 sequence reads: CSAEWQPNYGYTF. CDR3 bases: TGCAGCGCTGAATGGCAGCCTAACTATGGCTACACCTTC. This chain links TRBV29-1 with TRBJ1-2; D is undetermined. This CDR3 region has 13 residues. CDR1 and CDR2 from the germline V gene are SQVTM and ANQGSEA. The complete variable domain, with remaining parts taken from reference TRBV29-1 and TRBJ1-2, reads SAVISQKPSRDICQRGTSLTIQCQVDSQVTMMFWYRQQPGQSLTLIATANQGSEATYESGFVIDKFPISRPNLTFSTLTVSNMSPEDSSIYLCSAEWQPNYGYTFGSGTRLTVV.

This chain uses TRBV3-1 with TRBJ1-3, with D uncertain. This CDR3 is 15 amino acids long. Deletions cut 6 bases from V and 0 bases from J, with 12 bases between. CDR1 is LGHDT and CDR2 is YNNKEL in the germline V gene (reference sequence). CDR3 nucleotide sequence: TGTGCCAGCAGTCAGACCCCGGACTCTGGAAACACCATATATTTT. Its translation is CASSQTPDSGNTIYF.

The chain links TRBV27 to TRBJ2-5; D assignment may be TRBD1 or TRBD2 (5 bases each). The ends were cut back, 3 bases at V and 6 bases at J, with 11 bases in the middle. The CDR3 totals 13 residues. CDR1 and CDR2 from the germline V gene are MNHEY and SMNVEV (reference sequence). DNA of the CDR3: TGTGCCAGCAGTTTTGAAGGGACCAAGACCCAGTACTTC. The encoded protein is CASSFEGTKTQYF.

DNA of the CDR3: TGCAGTGCTACCCCTAGGCTAGCGGGGATCTGGGAGCAGTACTTC. Protein sequence: CSATPRLAGIWEQYF. The gene calls are TRBV20-1 and TRBJ2-7, with 9 nucleotides matching TRBD2. Germline trimming cut 4 bases from V and 7 bases from J; bases unmatched to any gene: 14. The germline V gene encodes CDR1 DFQATT and CDR2 SNEGSKA (reference sequence). This CDR3 comprises 15 residues.

The chain recombines TRBV9 with TRBJ2-7, with TRBD2 identical over 7 bases. CDR1 and CDR2 (germline): SGDLS, YYNGEE. This CDR3 has 15 amino acids. Losses at the gene ends were 3 bases for V and 3 bases for J; bases not matched to a gene: 9. The CDR3 sequence: CASSAAGTQDYEQYF. The CDR3 nucleotides read TGTGCCAGCAGCGCAGCGGGAACCCAAGACTACGAGCAGTACTTC. The complete variable domain, with remaining parts taken from reference TRBV9 and TRBJ2-7, reads DSGVTQTPKHLITATGQRVTLRCSPRSGDLSVYWYQQSLDQGLQFLIQYYNGEERAKGNILERFSAQQFPDLHSELNLSSLELGDSALYFCASSAAGTQDYEQYFGPGTRLTVT.

The CDR3 protein is CASTQAGGSTDTQYF. The DNA of the CDR3 is TGTGCCAGCACCCAAGCAGGGGGGAGCACAGATACGCAGTATTTT. The chain combines TRBV6-1 with TRBJ2-3; D is perhaps TRBD1 (7 bases). Trimming took off 7 bases at V and 0 bases at J, with 14 bases between the two ends. The CDR3 spans 15 residues. In germline, CDR1 is MNHNS, CDR2 SASEGT.

V and J are TRBV2 and TRBJ1-6; maybe TRBD1 (5 bases). Germline CDR1 reads SNHLY; CDR2 reads FYNNEI. The CDR3 is made up of 17 amino acids. V dropped 7 bases and J dropped 0 bases, with 16 bases sitting between them. Here the CDR3 reads CASTMGRTSSYNSPLHF. The CDR3 region has the DNA TGTGCCAGCACCATGGGACGTACGAGCTCCTATAATTCACCCCTCCACTTT.

There are a few counts of this clonotype. The chain joins TRBV5-1 to TRBJ2-7; tentative D call: TRBD1 (5 bases). Between the trimmed V and J ends, which lost 0 bases and 0 bases, there was a span of 10 bases. From germline, CDR1 is SGHRS and CDR2 YFSETQ. This CDR3 has 15 residues. The CDR3 nucleotides are TGCGCCAGCAGCTTGGAAGGGGCCAGCTCCTACGAGCAGTACTTC. This encodes CASSLEGASSYEQYF.

Of note for this clonotype: The junction differs from germline at one of its ends, possibly a read error. The genes are TRBV5-1 and TRBJ1-4; 7 positions agree with TRBD1. Germline CDR1 reads SGHRS; CDR2 reads YFSETQ. CDR3 length: 16 amino acids. The DNA of the CDR3 is TGCGCCGGCAGCGAAGGGGGCGCGGCAACTAATGAAAAACTGTTTTTT. This translates into CAGSEGGAATNEKLFF. Variable domain in full (rest from reference TRBV5-1 and TRBJ1-4): KAGVTQTPRYLIKTRGQQVTLSCSPISGHRSVSWYQQTPGQGLQFLFEYFSETQRNKGNFPGRFSGRQFSNSRSEMNVSTLELGDSALYLCAGSEGGAATNEKLFFGSGTQLSVL.

This clonotype has only a few counts. The chain carries TRBV10-1 and TRBJ2-5; no firm D call. In germline, CDR1 is WNHNN, CDR2 SYGVQD (reference sequence). V lost 3 bases to trimming and J lost 6 bases, with 17 bases between them. CDR3 length: 15 amino acids. CDR3 sequence: CASSDLMGPEKTQYF. The DNA for the CDR3 is TGCGCCAGCAGTGACCTAATGGGCCCGGAAAAGACCCAGTACTTC.

This clonotype was recorded at least ten times. At one end, the junction sequence differs from germline, possibly due to a read error. The chain joins TRBV5-1 to TRBJ2-3, with TRBD2 matching over 8 bases. This CDR3 has 15 amino acids. Germline CDR1 SGHRS, CDR2 YFSETQ. The CDR3 protein is CASSPLAGSTDTQYF. The CDR3 DNA follows: TGTGCCAGCAGCCCGCTAGCGGGCAGCACAGATACGCAGTATTTT.

In this sample, this clonotype turned up a few times. The genes are TRBV29-1 and TRBJ2-7; 7 nucleotides agree with TRBD2. The germline V gene encodes CDR1 SQVTM and CDR2 ANQGSEA. V gave up 3 bases and J gave up 1 base; unmatched junction bases: 3. This CDR3 spans 13 amino acids. The CDR3: CSVDSGVSYEQYF. For the CDR3, the DNA is TGCAGCGTTGACAGCGGGGTGTCCTACGAGCAGTACTTC.

Concerning this clonotype: No conserved phenylalanine or tryptophan ends this CDR3, so it is likely a read error. V usage is TRBV28 and J usage is TRBJ1-4; D is undetermined. Germline V gene lookup returns CDR1 MDHEN and CDR2 SYDVKM. Trimming left V 5 bases short and J 6 bases short, with 13 bases between. This CDR3 is 14 amino acids long. CDR3 nucleotides: TGTGCCAGCAGTGCTACGGGCGGGGATGAAAAACTGTTTGTT. Its protein product is CASSATGGDEKLFV.

The chain has TRBV7-3 and TRBJ2-5; possible D gene TRBD1, 7 bases. Between the trimmed V and J ends, which lost 5 bases and 5 bases, there was a span of 21 bases. Per germline, CDR1 SGHTA and CDR2 FQGTGA. CDR3 length: 16 residues. The CDR3 sequence: CASSPRAGGIGETQYF. In DNA, the CDR3 is TGTGCCAGCAGCCCCCGGGCAGGGGGGATTGGGGAGACCCAGTACTTC.

This rearrangement joins TRBV2 to TRBJ2-1; D possibly corresponds to TRBD1 (6 bases). Germline V CDR1 and CDR2: SNHLY, FYNNEI. This CDR3 comprises 14 residues. V was trimmed by 3 bases and J by 15 bases, leaving 21 bases between them. CDR3 in amino acids: CASSDLPGQTGRFF. The CDR3 DNA is TGTGCCAGCAGTGATCTTCCGGGACAAACCGGAAGGTTCTTC.